The sequence of this T cell receptor beta chain was determined in a study of T cells after yellow fever vaccination (dated by TCRdb to the late 2010s). For the wider study: The SMART-Seq v4 Ultra Low Input RNA kit was used to prepare libraries from fractions with low cell numbers. Bulk TCR alpha and beta repertoires were sequenced longitudinally to track T-cell clones before and after primary and booster YFV17D yellow fever vaccination. The cohort comprised two healthy male donors, one aged 18 to 30 and one aged 30 to 40 years. Bulk PBMC replicates and cell subsets were isolated from blood drawn at multiple timepoints before and after both primary and secondary immunization.

The treatment or condition label, read with the paper, signifies: live attenuated yellow fever vaccine strain. A standard Ficoll-Paque protocol was used to isolate PBMCs from peripheral blood. Dynabeads CD4 and CD8 positive selection kits were used to isolate the CD4 and CD8 T-cell fractions. RNA was extracted with TriZol from bulk PBMCs, CD4 and CD8 fractions, and dextramer-positive and dextramer-negative fractions. General conclusions and limits of the study: A small fraction of clonotypes showed up in both the CD4 and CD8 compartments, probably as a result of convergent recombination. Because abundant contaminating clonotypes from the bulk population could be contained in FACS-sorted repertoires, computational filtering was required. The secondary T-cell response was found to be weaker but faster than the primary response, with a peak reached on day 5 rather than on day 15. After the booster, most of the clones that had expanded following primary vaccination were detected again (roughly 96% of CD4 and 88% of CD8), which suggests that memory was broadly maintained. The study included only two donors, which limits how far the findings can be generalized.

This clonotype was seen many times. No cognate antigen has been identified for it. Per-base quality was not reported, and no clone a single base away is much larger than it. From its cysteine to its phenylalanine, the CDR3 spans 11 amino acids. Only the CDR3 region is kept as DNA, spanning 33 bases read in frame from base 1. Sequences SNHLY (CDR1) and FYNNEI (CDR2) are obtained from the germline V gene. Deletion took 5 bases off V and 6 bases off J, with a span of 8 bases between the germline ends. TCR cDNA was synthesized by 5'RACE template switching, which introduced a universal primer site and unique molecular identifiers. cDNA synthesis was primed from both the TCR alpha and TCR beta constant segments. Library amplification involved two PCR steps, and the second step added sample barcodes and sequencing adapters. Sequencing of libraries was performed on Illumina HiSeq 2500 (2x100 bp) or NovaSeq (2x150 bp). The original pipeline was this. MIGEC was used to demultiplex reads and collapse the reads into UMI consensus sequences, and MiXCR was used for V(D)J alignment. Using edgeR on replicate PBMC samples, clonotypes were called vaccine-responding if FDR was below 0.01 and the log2 fold change was above 5 up to day 15. Each bulk clonotype received a CD4 or CD8 identity based on whether the sequenced CD4 or CD8 repertoire contained that clonotype at higher abundance. TCRdb reprocessed the public reads (quality trimming at Q25 with fastp, clone calling with MiXCR) and kept in-frame beta chains. Identical CDR3 proteins give one entry, which carries the most common genes and DNA. The V and J calls shown here were made by TCRdb, not taken from the authors' results. The sample table records about 230,000 distinct CDR3 sequences; approximately 6.7% of these occur just once. 1.1% of the sample is held by the ten biggest clonotypes.

Material: CD4+ T cells sorted from PBMCs, obtained on the day of the yellow fever booster vaccination. This clonotype was sampled from a man younger than 40 who received the YFV17D yellow fever vaccine. Recombination connected TRBV2 to TRBJ2-7; the D gene is unclear. The encoded CDR3 is CASSKTSEQYF. The DNA sequence is as follows: TGTGCCAGCAGTAAAACTTCCGAGCAGTACTTC.